This T cell receptor (beta chain) was sequenced in a study of T cells after yellow fever vaccination (dated by TCRdb to the late 2010s). For context, the study as a whole: The SMART-Seq v4 Ultra Low Input RNA kit was used to prepare libraries from fractions with low cell numbers. To track T-cell clones before and after primary and booster YFV17D yellow fever vaccination, bulk TCR alpha and beta repertoires were sequenced longitudinally. Bulk PBMC replicates and cell subsets were isolated from blood drawn at multiple timepoints before and after both primary and secondary immunization. Two healthy male donors made up the cohort, one aged 18 to 29 years and the other aged 30 to 39 years. Broader findings and caveats from the paper: The secondary T-cell response was found to be weaker but faster than the primary response, with a peak reached on day 5 rather than on day 15. A small share of clonotypes occurred in both CD4 and CD8 compartments, likely arising from convergent recombination. FACS-sorted repertoires could contain abundant contaminating clonotypes from the bulk population, so computational filtering was required. Only a couple of donors were included in the study, so the extent to which the findings can be generalized is limited. Most clones expanded after primary vaccination were re-detected after the booster (approximately 95% of CD4 and approximately 89% of CD8), suggesting broad memory maintenance.

Synthesis of TCR cDNA relied on 5'RACE template switching, a step that introduced a universal primer site along with unique molecular identifiers. Priming for cDNA synthesis came from both the TCR alpha and TCR beta constant segments. Library amplification involved two PCR steps, and the second step added sample barcodes and sequencing adapters. Sequencing of libraries was done on Illumina HiSeq 2500 (2x100 bp) or NovaSeq (2x150 bp). As for the original processing: MIGEC handled demultiplexing of reads and collapsing into UMI consensus sequences, while MiXCR performed V(D)J alignment. Vaccine-responding clonotypes were identified with edgeR using replicate PBMC samples, with FDR below 0.01 and a log2 fold change above 5 up to day 15 being required. Each bulk clonotype was labeled CD4 or CD8 based on which sequenced repertoire, CD4 or CD8, contained the clonotype at higher abundance. TCRdb cleaned the public reads at Q25 with fastp, built clones with MiXCR and kept in-frame beta chains. Each record represents a unique CDR3 protein, reported with the most common genes and DNA among its rows. TCRdb's processing, not the study's, gives the V and J calls here. The sample table shows 240,000 or so distinct CDR3 sequences, and about 7% are seen once. The ten most abundant clones make up approximately 0.85% of the sample.

This clonotype occurred a few times. The specificity of this receptor is unknown. No much larger clone exists at a distance of one base, and base qualities are not known. The CDR3 sequence holds 15 residues, the cysteine and phenylalanine included. Of the read, only the CDR3 DNA is kept; its 45 bases are in frame from base 1. CDR1 SGHTA and CDR2 FQGNSA were looked up in the germline V gene. From V the trimming removes 8 bases and from J it removes 6 bases, while the gene matches leave 11 bases of the junction unaccounted for. What the treatment or condition label conveys for this sample: live attenuated yellow fever vaccine strain. A standard Ficoll-Paque protocol was used to isolate PBMCs from peripheral blood. CD4 and CD8 T-cell fractions were isolated with Dynabeads CD4 and CD8 positive selection kits. TriZol was used to extract RNA from bulk PBMCs, CD4 and CD8 fractions, and dextramer-positive and dextramer-negative fractions.

Sequencing was performed on CD4+ T cells sorted from PBMCs, taken 15 days after the yellow fever booster vaccination. This TCR was sampled from a man under 40 who received the YFV17D yellow fever vaccine. The chain was built from TRBV7-2 and TRBJ2-1; 9 bases in between match TRBD2. At the DNA level, the sequence is TGTGCCAGCGCCTTCGGGGCGGGAGGGTCCAATGAGCAGTTCTTC. It translates as CASAFGAGGSNEQFF.